The 14 T cell receptor beta chains in this list originate from one sample, sequenced in a study of human CD8 memory T cell subsets. Generation of TCR beta libraries used UMI-labeled 5' RACE. TCRdb reanalyzed the 5' RACE reads and collapses them to one entry per CDR3 protein, without DNA. The sample shows 7,900 or so distinct CDR3 sequences, and around 25% sits with its ten largest clones. Specimen: CD8+ T cells from PBMCs. These TCRs come from a human donor in good health.

This clonotype is classed as medium-sized by frequency. The chain links TRBV7-6 to TRBJ2-1; TCRdb names TRBD1, which stays unverified in the absence of DNA. The CDR3 consists of 14 residues. From germline, CDR1 is SGHVS and CDR2 FNYEAQ. CDR3 amino acids: CASSVSGVYNEQFF. The variable domain in full, completed from reference TRBV7-6 and TRBJ2-1, reads GAGVSQSPRYKVTKRGQDVALRCDPISGHVSLYWYRQALGQGPEFLTYFNYEAQQDKSGLPNDRFSAERPEGSISTLTIQRTEQRDSAMYRCASSVSGVYNEQFFGPGTRLTVL.

This chain links TRBV7-9 with TRBJ2-3; TCRdb reports TRBD2, a call that lacks DNA to check it against. Germline-derived CDR1 and CDR2 are SEHNR and FQNEAQ (reference sequence). This CDR3 spans 16 amino acids. CDR3 protein: CASSMGIGPNTDTQYF.

This rearrangement joins TRBV14 to TRBJ1-3; the D call from TCRdb, TRBD1, cannot be confirmed without DNA. Germline V gene lookup returns CDR1 SGHDN and CDR2 FVKESK. CDR3 size: 15 residues. This CDR3 reads CASREQDNSGNTIYF.

The gene calls are TRBV9 and TRBJ1-4; TCRdb designates TRBD1, a call that cannot be tested without DNA. The germline V gene has CDR1 SGDLS and CDR2 YYNGEE. The length of the CDR3 is 14 residues. This CDR3 reads CASSSGQNNEKLFF.

This clonotype is called medium-sized based on its frequency. This chain's CDR3 is CASSLSSRGGSEQFF. The gene calls are TRBV27 and TRBJ2-1; TCRdb gives TRBD1 as the D gene, but with no DNA this cannot be confirmed. Germline CDR1 MNHEY, CDR2 SMNVEV (reference sequence). CDR3 length equals 15 residues.

CDR3 sequence reads: CASSFEDSTDTQYF. The chain recombines TRBV5-1 with TRBJ2-3. Germline assignment: CDR1 SGHRS and CDR2 YFSETQ. This CDR3 contains 14 residues. Full variable domain (outside the CDR3, taken from reference TRBV5-1 and TRBJ2-3): KAGVTQTPRYLIKTRGQQVTLSCSPISGHRSVSWYQQTPGQGLQFLFEYFSETQRNKGNFPGRFSGRQFSNSRSEMNVSTLELGDSALYLCASSFEDSTDTQYFGPGTRLTVL.

The V call is TRBV29-1, the J call TRBJ1-2; there is no DNA to check the TCRdb D call of TRBD1. The CDR3 has 17 residues. Germline V gene sequence: CDR1 SQVTM, CDR2 ANQGSEA. Here the CDR3 reads CSTSPAGTEVFNYGYTF. The variable domain in full, with the rest retrieved from reference TRBV29-1 and TRBJ1-2, is SAVISQKPSRDICQRGTSLTIQCQVDSQVTMMFWYRQQPGQSLTLIATANQGSEATYESGFVIDKFPISRPNLTFSTLTVSNMSPEDSSIYLCSTSPAGTEVFNYGYTFGSGTRLTVV.

This clonotype shows up as medium-sized by frequency. This chain links TRBV7-8 with TRBJ2-1; without DNA, the TCRdb call of TRBD1 cannot be checked. Germline V gene data show CDR1 as SGHVS and CDR2 as FQNEAQ. The CDR3 totals 12 residues. CDR3 region: CASSLGGSEQFF. The complete variable domain, with remaining parts taken from reference TRBV7-8 and TRBJ2-1, reads GAGVSQSPRYKVAKRGQDVALRCDPISGHVSLFWYQQALGQGPEFLTYFQNEAQLDKSGLPSDRFFAERPEGSVSTLKIQRTQQEDSAVYLCASSLGGSEQFFGPGTRLTVL.

This rearrangement joins TRBV6-1 to TRBJ2-1. Germline CDR1 and CDR2: MNHNS and SASEGT. The CDR3 loop spans 11 amino acids. The CDR3 loop is CASSRLGEQFF.

The chain recombines TRBV9 with TRBJ2-4; TCRdb designates TRBD1, a call that cannot be tested without DNA. The CDR3 is made up of 14 amino acids. Germline CDR1 is SGDLS and CDR2 is YYNGEE. CDR3 protein: CASSPYHRGNIQYF.

The rearrangement joins TRBV20-1 to TRBJ1-2; TCRdb picks TRBD1, but there is no DNA to check that call. Germline lookup yields CDR1 DFQATT and CDR2 SNEGSKA (reference sequence). The CDR3 is 15 amino acids. The chain's CDR3 is CSARDQDRANYGYTF.

This chain links TRBV4-1 with TRBJ2-1; TCRdb's D call, TRBD1, is unchecked because there is no DNA. Looked up from germline, CDR1 is MGHRA and CDR2 is YSYEKL. The CDR3 loop spans 15 amino acids. This CDR3 reads CASSPGTGGRNEQFF.

This chain's CDR3 is CASIVNLPPLNEKLFF. The chain has TRBV6-6 and TRBJ1-4. The V gene's germline CDR1 is MNHNY and CDR2 SVGAGI (reference sequence). The CDR3 loop spans 16 amino acids.

The chain links TRBV28 to TRBJ2-7; TCRdb indicates TRBD1, and absent DNA this call remains unverified. This CDR3 is 14 amino acids long. Germline V gene lookup returns CDR1 MDHEN and CDR2 SYDVKM. CDR3 loop: CASSEQTGFYEQYF.